Shown below are 32 T cell receptor beta chains from a single sample sequenced in a study of lymphopenia after photon versus proton radiotherapy. The table came from immunoSEQ multiplex PCR; TCRdb's copy has only in-frame clones and leaves some out. The sample gives some 70,000 clones, more than 75% of which show up once; more than 10% is in the top ten. The sample was peripheral blood, taken from a patient treated with proton-based radiotherapy. Every receptor here comes from a man older than 75 with esophageal cancer.

J is TRBJ2-2 and V is TRBV19; 16 positions agree with TRBD2. The CDR3 totals 19 residues. Germline trimming cut 0 bases from V and 7 bases from J; bases unmatched to any gene: 8. Germline V CDR1 and CDR2: LNHDA, SQIVND (reference sequence). Written as DNA, the CDR3 is TGTGCCAGTAGTATAGAGGGACTAGCGGGAGGGCCATCTGTCGGGGAGCTGTTTTTT. Translation: CASSIEGLAGGPSVGELFF. Full variable domain (remainder filled in from reference TRBV19 and TRBJ2-2): DGGITQSPKYLFRKEGQNVTLSCEQNLNHDAMYWYRQDPGQGLRLIYYSQIVNDFQKGDIAEGYSVSREKKESFPLTVTSAQKNPTAFYLCASSIEGLAGGPSVGELFFGEGSRLTVL.

The genes are TRBV18 and TRBJ1-2; D is unresolved. This CDR3 region has 13 residues. Trimming left V 3 bases short and J 3 bases short, with 8 bases between. Germline CDR1 is KGHSH and CDR2 is LQKENI. The CDR3 DNA sequence: TGTGCCAGCTCACCTGGGTTCGACTATGGCTACACCTTC. Its protein is CASSPGFDYGYTF.

This clone was counted a single time. The rearrangement joins TRBV10-3 to TRBJ2-3; D perhaps matches TRBD2 (6 bases). The CDR3 consists of 16 residues. The V and J ends lost 6 bases and 2 bases respectively, with 18 bases between them. Germline CDR1 and CDR2: ENHRY and SYGVKD. DNA of the CDR3: TGTGCCATCAGCGGAAGACGGGGGACGATCACAGATACGCAGTATTTT. It specifies CAISGRRGTITDTQYF.

The rearrangement links TRBV6-6 to TRBJ1-5, with 12 bases fitting TRBD1. CDR1 is MNHNY, CDR2 SVGAGI, per germline (reference sequence). J was trimmed by 9 bases and V by 2 bases; bases with no gene match: 8. The CDR3 spans 16 residues. The CDR3 DNA follows: TGTGCCAGCAGTTACGCCAGGGGACAGGGGGCGCCGCCCCAGCATTTT. It is translated as CASSYARGQGAPPQHF.

J is TRBJ1-5 and V is TRBV7-6, with D perhaps TRBD1 (6 bases). The CDR3 is 16 amino acids. V shed 1 base and J shed 0 bases, with 10 bases lying between them. From germline, CDR1 is SGHVS and CDR2 FNYEAQ. The CDR3 reads CASSLGGAYSNQPQHF. CDR3 nucleotide sequence: TGTGCCAGCAGCTTAGGGGGGGCGTATAGCAATCAGCCCCAGCATTTT. Using reference TRBV7-6 and TRBJ1-5 for the parts outside the CDR3, the full variable domain is GAGVSQSPRYKVTKRGQDVALRCDPISGHVSLYWYRQALGQGPEFLTYFNYEAQQDKSGLPNDRFSAERPEGSISTLTIQRTEQRDSAMYRCASSLGGAYSNQPQHFGDGTRLSIL.

CDR3 nucleotides: TGTGCCAGCAGCCCTCGACAGTCGGGTCAGCCCCAGCATTTT. Its translation: CASSPRQSGQPQHF. This chain joins TRBV7-4 and TRBJ1-5, with a weak D call TRBD1 (5 bases). Per germline, CDR1 SGHVT and CDR2 SQSDAQ. The germline V and J ends were trimmed by 5 bases and 6 bases, with 14 bases remaining between them. The CDR3 consists of 14 residues.

V and J are TRBV5-5 and TRBJ2-5, with a possible D match to TRBD2 (6 bases). CDR1 and CDR2 (germline): SGHKS, YYEKEE (reference sequence). V dropped 4 bases and J dropped 11 bases, with 18 bases sitting between them. The CDR3 sequence is 13 residues long. In DNA, the CDR3 is TGTGCCAGCAGCCCCCCTTCGGGGGTCACGCAGTACTTC. The encoded protein is CASSPPSGVTQYF.

The J gene is TRBJ2-7, the V gene TRBV6-6; 7 positions match TRBD1. The CDR3 length is 15 residues. Germline trimming cut 2 bases from V and 3 bases from J; bases unmatched to any gene: 7. Germline V gene lookup returns CDR1 MNHNY and CDR2 SVGAGI (reference sequence). For the CDR3, the DNA is TGTGCCAGCAGTTACGGACGGCAGGGGGACTACGAGCAGTACTTC. This codes for CASSYGRQGDYEQYF.

V and J are TRBV2 and TRBJ1-5; no clear D gene. The CDR3 extends over 13 amino acids. The V gene's germline CDR1 is SNHLY and CDR2 FYNNEI. Trimming cost V 7 bases and J 0 bases, with 7 bases left between them. Written as DNA, the CDR3 is TGTGCCAGCAAGGGATATAGCAATCAGCCCCAGCATTTT. Its protein product is CASKGYSNQPQHF.

The chain is built from TRBV6-1 and TRBJ2-7, with D unresolved. V was pared by 3 bases and J by 0 bases, with 9 bases between. There are 14 residues in the CDR3. Germline V gene lookup returns CDR1 MNHNS and CDR2 SASEGT. The CDR3 DNA reads TGTGCCAGCAGTGATGGAGACATCTCCTACGAGCAGTACTTC. Its translation is CASSDGDISYEQYF.

This clone was seen just once. The chain links TRBV5-1 to TRBJ1-3, with 7 positions matching TRBD1. J was trimmed by 0 bases and V by 0 bases; bases with no gene match: 6. This CDR3 is built from 17 residues. CDR1 SGHRS and CDR2 YFSETQ come from the germline V gene. This CDR3 reads CASSLGGRGDSGNTIYF. CDR3 sequence (DNA): TGCGCCAGCAGCTTGGGCGGCAGGGGGGACTCTGGAAACACCATATATTTT.

The chain combines TRBV7-3 with TRBJ1-2; possible D gene TRBD1, 5 bases. There are 14 residues in the CDR3. The V gene lost 5 bases and the J gene lost 1 base, with 11 bases spanning the gap. Germline CDR1 reads SGHTA; CDR2 reads FQGTGA. Here the CDR3 reads CASSPGDFNYGYTF. The DNA of the CDR3 is TGTGCCAGCAGCCCGGGGGACTTTAACTATGGCTACACCTTC.

The rearrangement joins TRBV2 to TRBJ2-1; 10 nucleotides agree with TRBD1. Germline lookup yields CDR1 SNHLY and CDR2 FYNNEI. Trimming at V came to 4 bases and at J to 6 bases, leaving 6 bases not matched to a gene. The CDR3 runs to 15 residues. The DNA of the CDR3 is TGTGCCAGCAGTGGGAGGGACAGGGGATTCAATGAGCAGTTCTTC. It codes for CASSGRDRGFNEQFF.

This chain uses TRBV29-1 with TRBJ1-2; D perhaps matches TRBD1 (6 bases). With 4 bases removed from V and 8 bases from J, the gap between germline ends came to 11 bases. Per germline, CDR1 SQVTM and CDR2 ANQGSEA. This CDR3 comprises 11 residues. The CDR3 reads CSVAGQGGYTF. CDR3 in DNA: TGCAGCGTTGCCGGGCAGGGGGGCTACACCTTC.

The chain recombines TRBV12-2 with TRBJ1-1. TRBV12-2 is labeled a pseudogene. The CDR3 has 14 residues. The CDR3 reads CASRLSEGYTEAFF. As DNA, the CDR3 is TGTGCAAGTCGCTTAAGTGAGGGGTACACTGAAGCTTTCTTT.

This sequence joins TRBV5-4 and TRBJ2-7; 7 positions match TRBD2. J was trimmed by 4 bases and V by 0 bases; bases with no gene match: 7. The V gene's germline CDR1 is SGHNT and CDR2 YYREEE (reference sequence). The CDR3 runs 15 residues. The CDR3 nucleotides read TGTGCCAGCAGCTTGGTCGTGGGGGGAGGGTACGAGCAGTACTTC. This translates into CASSLVVGGGYEQYF.

V usage is TRBV27 and J usage is TRBJ2-1, with D perhaps being TRBD1 or TRBD2 (5 bases each). CDR1 MNHEY and CDR2 SMNVEV come from the germline V gene (reference sequence). The CDR3 has 12 residues. Trimming shortened V by 3 bases and J by 10 bases, and 10 bases separated the two germline ends. CDR3 sequence (DNA): TGTGCCAGCAGTTTCGGGGCCCGAGAGCAGTTCTTC. It encodes CASSFGAREQFF.

This clone came up a few times. This chain connects TRBV7-2 to TRBJ1-3; 7 bases are shared with TRBD1. From germline, CDR1 is SGHTA and CDR2 FQGNSA. J gave up 8 bases and V 5 bases, and 6 bases lay outside the gene matches. This CDR3 comprises 13 residues. This chain's CDR3 is CASSQGQSYTIYF. Written as DNA, the CDR3 is TGTGCCAGCAGCCAGGGACAGTCCTACACCATATATTTT. Together with reference TRBV7-2 and TRBJ1-3, the CDR3 gives the full variable domain: GAGVSQSPSNKVTEKGKDVELRCDPISGHTALYWYRQSLGQGLEFLIYFQGNSAPDKSGLPSDRFSAERTGGSVSTLTIQRTQQEDSAVYLCASSQGQSYTIYFGEGSWLTVV.

The J gene is TRBJ2-1, the V gene TRBV5-4; 8 bases match TRBD2. The J segment lost 3 bases and the V segment lost 3 bases, leaving 8 bases of the junction unmatched. Germline V gene sequence: CDR1 SGHNT, CDR2 YYREEE (reference sequence). The CDR3 has 16 residues. The CDR3 bases are TGTGCCAGCAGCTCTGATAGCGGGACGAACTACAATGAGCAGTTCTTC. Amino acids: CASSSDSGTNYNEQFF. Full variable domain (rest looked up from reference TRBV5-4 and TRBJ2-1): ETGVTQSPTHLIKTRGQQVTLRCSSQSGHNTVSWYQQALGQGPQFIFQYYREEENGRGNFPPRFSGLQFPNYSSELNVNALELDDSALYLCASSSDSGTNYNEQFFGPGTRLTVL.

The chain recombines TRBV18 with TRBJ1-5; D ambiguous. CDR1 and CDR2 from the germline V gene are KGHSH and LQKENI. Trimming took 3 bases from V and 4 from J, leaving 7 bases between them. This CDR3 spans 13 amino acids. The CDR3 sequence: CASSPQSNQPQHF. CDR3 DNA sequence: TGTGCCAGCTCACCTCAGTCAAATCAGCCCCAGCATTTT.

This clone was seen a few times. V is TRBV4-3 and J is TRBJ2-4, with D tentatively TRBD2 (5 bases). CDR1 is LGHNA, CDR2 YSLEER, per germline. Trimming removed 0 bases at V and 8 bases at J, with 14 bases between. The CDR3 contains 15 residues. In DNA form, the CDR3 reads TGCGCCAGCAGCCAAGATTTTTCGGGGAGCGACATTCAGTACTTC. It yields the protein CASSQDFSGSDIQYF.

CDR3 in amino acids: CASGLVVGGVETQYF. The CDR3 DNA is TGTGCTAGTGGTTTGGTAGTGGGGGGGGTAGAGACCCAGTACTTC. The gene calls are TRBV12-5 and TRBJ2-5; 7 bases map to TRBD2. This CDR3 has 15 amino acids. The V gene's germline CDR1 is LGHNT and CDR2 FRNRAP. With V trimmed by 0 bases and J by 4 bases, 5 bases remained unmatched.

The rearrangement links TRBV6-1 to TRBJ1-6, with D unclear. V lost 5 bases and J 4 bases, leaving 12 bases between the germline ends. Germline loops: CDR1 MNHNS, CDR2 SASEGT. The CDR3 covers 15 residues. The CDR3 reads CASSSRPLYNSPLHF. The DNA of the CDR3 is TGTGCCAGCAGTTCCCGACCGTTGTATAATTCACCCCTCCACTTT.

The V and J genes are TRBV27 and TRBJ2-2, with 11 bases lining up with TRBD2. From germline, CDR1 is MNHEY and CDR2 SMNVEV (reference sequence). V lost 4 bases and J lost 6; bases outside the gene matches: 7. The CDR3 runs to 16 residues. CDR3 loop: CASSSTLAGGAGELFF. As DNA, the CDR3 is TGTGCCAGCAGTTCCACCCTAGCGGGAGGCGCCGGGGAGCTGTTTTTT.

Notes on this clone: One end of the junction is discordant with germline, which a read error may explain. The gene calls are TRBV2 and TRBJ1-2; a possible D gene is TRBD1 (6 bases). Germline CDR1 is SNHLY and CDR2 is FYNNEI. The CDR3 has 14 amino acids. CDR3 amino acids: CASSEDRPNYGYTF. For the CDR3, the DNA is TGTGCCAGCAGCGAAGACAGGCCAAACTATGGCTACACCTTC.

J is TRBJ1-1 and V is TRBV7-8; D is unclear. Germline V gene lookup returns CDR1 SGHVS and CDR2 FQNEAQ. The CDR3 spans 13 residues. V shed 5 bases and J shed 4 bases, with 11 bases lying between them. The CDR3 DNA reads TGTGCCAGCAGCCCCCGGTGGGGCACTGAAGCTTTCTTT. It translates to CASSPRWGTEAFF. Drawing the rest from reference TRBV7-8 and TRBJ1-1, the complete variable domain is GAGVSQSPRYKVAKRGQDVALRCDPISGHVSLFWYQQALGQGPEFLTYFQNEAQLDKSGLPSDRFFAERPEGSVSTLKIQRTQQEDSAVYLCASSPRWGTEAFFGQGTRLTVV.

V usage is TRBV7-2 and J usage is TRBJ2-7, with 9 bases aligning to TRBD2. Losses at the gene ends were 2 bases for V and 6 bases for J; bases not matched to a gene: 2. From germline, CDR1 is SGHTA and CDR2 FQGNSA. This CDR3 contains 13 residues. For the CDR3, the DNA is TGTGCCAGCAGCTTATTGCGGGAGGGCGAGCAGTACTTC. It is translated as CASSLLREGEQYF.

The chain carries TRBV19 and TRBJ1-2; 8 nucleotides agree with TRBD1. Germline CDR1 and CDR2: LNHDA and SQIVND (reference sequence). The CDR3 consists of 14 residues. Trimming removed 6 bases from V and 8 bases from J; junction bases left unmatched: 11. The CDR3 sequence is CASSRGGQGKGYTF. The CDR3 coding sequence is TGTGCCAGTAGCAGGGGTGGACAGGGTAAAGGCTACACCTTC.

The V gene is TRBV4-1, the J gene TRBJ2-5, with 8 nucleotides matching TRBD1. Germline V gives CDR1 MGHRA, CDR2 YSYEKL. Trimming took 1 base from V and 3 from J; bases not matched to a gene: 4. The CDR3 is 15 residues long. The CDR3 coding sequence is TGCGCCAGCAGCCAAGGCCCAGGGGGCAAAGAGACCCAGTACTTC. It encodes CASSQGPGGKETQYF.

This chain uses TRBV7-2 with TRBJ2-1; perhaps D is TRBD1 or TRBD2 (5 bases each). V was cut by 6 bases and J by 1 base, with 13 bases left in between. This CDR3 spans 15 amino acids. The germline V gene encodes CDR1 SGHTA and CDR2 FQGNSA. The CDR3 DNA reads TGTGCCAGCAGTCCCCGGGACCGGTCCTACAATGAGCAGTTCTTC. It is translated as CASSPRDRSYNEQFF.

The gene calls are TRBV9 and TRBJ2-3, with 9 bases fitting TRBD2. Germline assignment: CDR1 SGDLS and CDR2 YYNGEE. Trimming took 3 bases from V and 5 from J; bases not matched to a gene: 4. The CDR3 is 14 amino acids. The CDR3 bases are TGTGCCAGCAGCGGCACTAGCGGGCTAGATACGCAGTATTTT. Translation: CASSGTSGLDTQYF.

This chain uses TRBV27 with TRBJ2-7; 9 nucleotides match TRBD1. With 6 bases clipped from V and 2 bases from J, the junction kept 14 bases outside the gene matches. The CDR3 runs to 17 residues. Germline-derived CDR1 and CDR2 are MNHEY and SMNVEV (reference sequence). CDR3 protein: CASRRAPGQGFPYEQYF. In DNA form, the CDR3 reads TGTGCCAGCAGAAGAGCCCCCGGACAGGGGTTTCCCTACGAGCAGTACTTC.